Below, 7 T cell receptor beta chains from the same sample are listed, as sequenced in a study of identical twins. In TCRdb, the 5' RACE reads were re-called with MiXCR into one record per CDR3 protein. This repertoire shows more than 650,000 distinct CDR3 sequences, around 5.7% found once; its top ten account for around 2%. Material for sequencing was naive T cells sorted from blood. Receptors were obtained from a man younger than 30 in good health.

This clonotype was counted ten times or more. The CDR3 spells CSVDKNTEAFF. The CDR3 DNA is TGCAGCGTTGACAAGAACACTGAAGCTTTCTTT. The chain couples TRBV29-1 to TRBJ1-1, with D uncertain. This CDR3 region has 11 residues. Germline V gene data show CDR1 as SQVTM and CDR2 as ANQGSEA. V was cut by 3 bases and J by 1 base, with 3 bases left in between.

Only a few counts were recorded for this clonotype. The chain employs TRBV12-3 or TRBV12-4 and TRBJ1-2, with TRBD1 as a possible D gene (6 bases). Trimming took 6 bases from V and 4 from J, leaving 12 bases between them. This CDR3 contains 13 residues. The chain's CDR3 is CASRGGGAYGYTF. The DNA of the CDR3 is TGTGCCAGCAGGGGAGGGGGGGCCTATGGCTACACCTTC.

In DNA, the CDR3 is TGTGCCAGCAGCCCCGTAGCGGGACTTAGGGCAGATACGCAGTATTTT. Its protein product is CASSPVAGLRADTQYF. V gene TRBV7-3 combines with J gene TRBJ2-3; 8 bases map to TRBD2. Germline V gene sequence: CDR1 SGHTA, CDR2 FQGTGA. With V trimmed by 5 bases and J by 4 bases, 11 bases remained unmatched. This CDR3 contains 16 residues.

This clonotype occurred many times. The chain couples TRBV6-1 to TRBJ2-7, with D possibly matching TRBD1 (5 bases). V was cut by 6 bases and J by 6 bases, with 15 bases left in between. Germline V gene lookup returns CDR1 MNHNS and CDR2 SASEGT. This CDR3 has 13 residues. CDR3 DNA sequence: TGTGCCAGCAGCCTGGGGCCTAGGGGCGAGCAGTACGTC. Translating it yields CASSLGPRGEQYV.

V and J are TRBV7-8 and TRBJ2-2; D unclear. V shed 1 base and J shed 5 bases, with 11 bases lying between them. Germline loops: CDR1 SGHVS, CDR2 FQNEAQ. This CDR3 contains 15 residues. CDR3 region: CASSLVPLGTGELFF. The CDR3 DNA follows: TGTGCCAGCAGCTTAGTCCCCCTGGGTACCGGGGAGCTGTTTTTT. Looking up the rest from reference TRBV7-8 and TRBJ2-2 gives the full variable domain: GAGVSQSPRYKVAKRGQDVALRCDPISGHVSLFWYQQALGQGPEFLTYFQNEAQLDKSGLPSDRFFAERPEGSVSTLKIQRTQQEDSAVYLCASSLVPLGTGELFFGEGSRLTVL.

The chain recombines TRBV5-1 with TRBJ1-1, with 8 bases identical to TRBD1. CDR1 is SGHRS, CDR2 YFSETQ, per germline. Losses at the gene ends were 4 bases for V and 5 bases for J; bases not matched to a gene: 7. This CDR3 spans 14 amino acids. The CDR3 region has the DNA TGCGCCAGCAGCCTCCAGGACAGGGTGACTGAAGCTTTCTTT. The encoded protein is CASSLQDRVTEAFF.

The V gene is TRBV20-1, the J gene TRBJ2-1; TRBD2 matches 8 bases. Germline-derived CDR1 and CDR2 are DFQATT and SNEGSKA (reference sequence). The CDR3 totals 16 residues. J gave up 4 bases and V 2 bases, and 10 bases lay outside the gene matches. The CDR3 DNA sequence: TGCAGTGCTAGATACCTTGGAGCGGGAGTTTACAATGAGCAGTTCTTC. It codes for CSARYLGAGVYNEQFF.